This passage covers 8 T cell receptor beta chains from one sample sequenced in a study of blood T cell repertoires in COVID-19. Produced via immunoSEQ multiplex PCR; TCRdb's table is partial and in-frame only. The sample includes 100,000 or so clones, around 88% seen only once; the top ten take about 7%. Sequencing was carried out using peripheral blood. The receptors were sampled from a man in his sixties with acute or convalescent COVID-19.

The rearrangement uses TRBV19 and TRBJ2-5; 7 bases match TRBD2. The CDR3 is 14 residues long. Germline values: CDR1 LNHDA, CDR2 SQIVND (reference sequence). J was trimmed by 3 bases and V by 0 bases; bases with no gene match: 1. CDR3 loop: CASSIEGGEETQYF. As DNA, the CDR3 is TGTGCCAGTAGTATAGAGGGAGGGGAAGAGACCCAGTACTTC.

This chain links TRBV5-1 with TRBJ1-1; 8 positions agree with TRBD1. Germline assignment: CDR1 SGHRS and CDR2 YFSETQ. J was trimmed by 0 bases and V by 3 bases; bases with no gene match: 1. The CDR3 extends over 14 amino acids. CDR3 in DNA: TGCGCCAGCAGCTGGGGACAGGTGAACACTGAAGCTTTCTTT. It yields the protein CASSWGQVNTEAFF.

The V gene is TRBV2, the J gene TRBJ1-1, with D hard to call. CDR3 length: 13 amino acids. CDR1 and CDR2 (germline): SNHLY, FYNNEI. Trimming cost V 4 bases and J 1 base, with 7 bases left between them. CDR3 sequence reads: CASSVVWNTEAFF. As DNA, the CDR3 is TGTGCCAGCAGTGTAGTATGGAACACTGAAGCTTTCTTT.

The chain recombines TRBV5-1 with TRBJ1-2; 7 bases align to TRBD1. Germline V CDR1 and CDR2: SGHRS, YFSETQ. The CDR3 totals 14 residues. The trim removed 1 base at V and 4 bases at J, leaving 4 bases unmatched. Written as DNA, the CDR3 is TGCGCCAGCAGCTTGCGTCAGGGGGGCTATGGCTACACCTTC. Its translation is CASSLRQGGYGYTF.

The V call is TRBV7-8, the J call TRBJ1-1, with D perhaps TRBD1 (5 bases). Germline CDR1 reads SGHVS; CDR2 reads FQNEAQ. Trimming stripped 3 bases from V and 1 base from J, with 21 bases between. This CDR3 region has 18 residues. CDR3 coding DNA: TGTGCCAGCAGCTTTATTAGGGGCCACTCGGAAGGGAACACTGAAGCTTTCTTT. This gives the protein CASSFIRGHSEGNTEAFF.

The rearrangement uses TRBV9 and TRBJ2-7, with 10 positions matching TRBD2. This CDR3 contains 14 residues. The J segment lost 0 bases and the V segment lost 9 bases, leaving 6 bases of the junction unmatched. The germline V gene encodes CDR1 SGDLS and CDR2 YYNGEE. CDR3 in DNA: TGTGCCAAGAGTAGCGGGGGGAGCTCCTACGAGCAGTACTTC. It specifies CAKSSGGSSYEQYF.

The chain has TRBV5-1 and TRBJ2-1; 9 bases line up with TRBD2. Germline CDR1 SGHRS, CDR2 YFSETQ. V was pared by 4 bases and J by 9 bases, with 11 bases of the junction left unmatched. This CDR3 has 15 amino acids. The CDR3 bases are TGCGCCAGCAGCCCTCTTGCGGGGGGGCAAAGTGAGCAGTTCTTC. Amino acids: CASSPLAGGQSEQFF.

This chain connects TRBV5-1 to TRBJ1-2, with TRBD1 identical over 10 bases. V trimming: 0 bases; J trimming: 10 bases; junction bases outside the gene matches: 6. Germline CDR1 is SGHRS and CDR2 is YFSETQ. The CDR3 has 14 residues. The DNA of the CDR3 is TGCGCCAGCAGCTTGGAGGGGACAGGGGCCTCCTACACCTTC. Translation gives CASSLEGTGASYTF. Using reference TRBV5-1 and TRBJ1-2 for the parts outside the CDR3, the full variable domain is KAGVTQTPRYLIKTRGQQVTLSCSPISGHRSVSWYQQTPGQGLQFLFEYFSETQRNKGNFPGRFSGRQFSNSRSEMNVSTLELGDSALYLCASSLEGTGASYTFGSGTRLTVV.